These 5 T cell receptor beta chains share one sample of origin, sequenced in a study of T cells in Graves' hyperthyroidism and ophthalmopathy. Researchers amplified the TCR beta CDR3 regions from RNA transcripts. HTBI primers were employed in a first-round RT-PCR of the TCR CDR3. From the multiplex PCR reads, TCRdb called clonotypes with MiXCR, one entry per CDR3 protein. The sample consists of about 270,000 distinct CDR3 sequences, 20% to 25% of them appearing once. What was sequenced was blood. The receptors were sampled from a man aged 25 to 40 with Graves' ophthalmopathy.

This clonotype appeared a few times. CDR3 bases: TGTGCCAGCAGGAAACAGGAAAATGAAAAACTGTTTTTT. It codes for CASRKQENEKLFF. The V and J genes are TRBV27 and TRBJ1-4; D perhaps matches TRBD1 (5 bases). Per the germline V gene, CDR1 is MNHEY and CDR2 is SMNVEV (reference sequence). Trimming removed 6 bases at V and 5 bases at J, with 10 bases between. The CDR3 runs 13 residues. Full variable domain (missing parts from reference TRBV27 and TRBJ1-4): EAQVTQNPRYLITVTGKKLTVTCSQNMNHEYMSWYRQDPGLGLRQIYYSMNVEVTDKGDVPEGYKVSRKEKRNFPLILESPSPNQTSLYFCASRKQENEKLFFGSGTQLSVL.

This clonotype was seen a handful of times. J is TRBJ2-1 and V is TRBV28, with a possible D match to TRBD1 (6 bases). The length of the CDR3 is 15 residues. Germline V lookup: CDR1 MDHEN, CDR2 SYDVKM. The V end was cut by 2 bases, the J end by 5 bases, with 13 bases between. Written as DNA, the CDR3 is TGTGCCAGCAGTTTAGTTTCGGCAGGGGACAATGAGCAGTTCTTC. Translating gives CASSLVSAGDNEQFF.

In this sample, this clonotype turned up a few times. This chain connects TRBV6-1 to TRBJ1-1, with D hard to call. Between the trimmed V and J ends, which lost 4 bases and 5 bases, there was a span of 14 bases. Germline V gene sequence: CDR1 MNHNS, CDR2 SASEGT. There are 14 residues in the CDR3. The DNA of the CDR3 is TGTGCCAGCAGTGCACAAGCCGGGTCGACTGAAGCTTTCTTT. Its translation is CASSAQAGSTEAFF.

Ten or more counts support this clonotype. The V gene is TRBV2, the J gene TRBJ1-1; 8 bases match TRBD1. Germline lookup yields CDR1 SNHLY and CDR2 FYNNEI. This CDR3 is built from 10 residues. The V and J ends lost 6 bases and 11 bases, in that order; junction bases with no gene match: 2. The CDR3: CASRGQVAFF. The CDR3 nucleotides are TGTGCCAGCAGGGGACAGGTGGCTTTCTTT.

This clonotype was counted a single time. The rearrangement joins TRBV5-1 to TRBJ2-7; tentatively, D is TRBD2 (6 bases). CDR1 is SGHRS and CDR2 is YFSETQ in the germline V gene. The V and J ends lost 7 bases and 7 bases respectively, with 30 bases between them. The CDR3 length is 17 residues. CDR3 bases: TGCGCCAGCGGCGGATCCATGATCGCGGGACGGGATGGGGAGCAGTACTTC. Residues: CASGGSMIAGRDGEQYF.